Below are 11 T cell receptor beta chains sequenced from a single sample in a study of immunodeficiency. The assay was immunoSEQ multiplex PCR, and TCRdb's table has in-frame clones only and misses some. The sample has 3,900 or so clones; 91% are singletons. The sample was CD4+ T cells from blood. These receptors originate from a human donor in good health.

V gene TRBV6-1 combines with J gene TRBJ2-7; 11 bases fit TRBD2. Per germline, CDR1 MNHNS and CDR2 SASEGT. V dropped 6 bases and J dropped 0; count of bases not matched to a gene: 4. CDR3 size: 15 residues. The CDR3 is CASRPGTSGSYEQYF. The CDR3, as DNA: TGTGCCAGCAGGCCCGGGACTAGCGGCTCCTACGAGCAGTACTTC.

This clone was picked up one time. The chain links TRBV7-9 to TRBJ1-6, with D unclear. The germline CDR1 and CDR2 sequences are SEHNR and FQNEAQ (reference sequence). The CDR3 totals 16 residues. Trimming left V 0 bases short and J 5 bases short, with 11 bases between. The CDR3 here is CASSLASTGNNSPLHF. As DNA, the CDR3 is TGTGCCAGCAGCTTAGCCTCGACGGGTAATAATTCACCCCTCCACTTT. Full variable domain (remainder filled in from reference TRBV7-9 and TRBJ1-6): DTGVSQNPRHKITKRGQNVTFRCDPISEHNRLYWYRQTLGQGPEFLTYFQNEAQLEKSRLLSDRFSAERPKGSFSTLEIQRTEQGDSAMYLCASSLASTGNNSPLHFGNGTRLTVT.

V and J are TRBV21-1 and TRBJ1-2. TRBV21-1 is a recognized pseudogene. The CDR3 covers 17 residues. CDR3 amino acids: CASTRIGSVSSNYGYTF. CDR3 nucleotide sequence: TGTGCCAGCACCCGTATCGGGTCAGTTTCCTCTAACTATGGCTACACCTTC.

V usage is TRBV9 and J usage is TRBJ1-2; D unclear. The germline CDR1 and CDR2 sequences are SGDLS and YYNGEE. There are 14 residues in the CDR3. The V end lost 4 bases, the J end lost 2 bases, and 12 bases lay between the germline ends. CDR3 bases: TGTGCCAGCAGCTCAATGAAGGGAAACTATGGCTACACCTTC. It encodes CASSSMKGNYGYTF. The entire variable domain, with the rest obtained from reference TRBV9 and TRBJ1-2, is as follows: DSGVTQTPKHLITATGQRVTLRCSPRSGDLSVYWYQQSLDQGLQFLIQYYNGEERAKGNILERFSAQQFPDLHSELNLSSLELGDSALYFCASSSMKGNYGYTFGSGTRLTVV.

The chain uses TRBV7-2 and TRBJ2-3, with D uncertain. Trimming shortened V by 1 base and J by 6 bases, and 11 bases separated the two germline ends. Germline V CDR1 and CDR2: SGHTA, FQGNSA. This CDR3 spans 14 amino acids. CDR3 sequence: CASSLVIVRDTQYF. The CDR3 DNA is TGTGCCAGCAGCTTAGTTATCGTCCGGGATACGCAGTATTTT.

This chain connects TRBV28 to TRBJ2-5; D is uncertain. Germline CDR1 MDHEN, CDR2 SYDVKM. V dropped 2 bases and J dropped 2 bases, with 9 bases sitting between them. The CDR3 runs 14 residues. CDR3 DNA: TGTGCCAGCAGTTTAGAAGTTGGGCAAGAGACCCAGTACTTC. Translated: CASSLEVGQETQYF.

This sequence joins TRBV6-1 and TRBJ2-5; D gene ambiguous. The CDR3 has 15 amino acids. Germline V CDR1 and CDR2: MNHNS, SASEGT. Between the trimmed V and J ends, which lost 2 bases and 2 bases, there was a span of 12 bases. CDR3 DNA: TGTGCCAGCAGTGAAATCCCCCTCACACAAGAGACCCAGTACTTC. It translates to CASSEIPLTQETQYF.

The V gene is TRBV19, the J gene TRBJ2-2, with no clear D. Between the trimmed V and J ends, which lost 7 bases and 1 base, there was a span of 4 bases. This CDR3 is 12 amino acids long. Germline-derived CDR1 and CDR2 are LNHDA and SQIVND (reference sequence). CDR3 sequence: CASTGNTGELFF. The CDR3 DNA sequence: TGTGCCAGTACAGGGAACACCGGGGAGCTGTTTTTT.

The chain uses TRBV5-4 and TRBJ2-7; 7 bases line up with TRBD1. The CDR3 length is 15 residues. Germline assignment: CDR1 SGHNT and CDR2 YYREEE (reference sequence). V lost 3 bases to trimming and J lost 4 bases; unmatched junction nucleotides: 10. CDR3 loop: CASSYPRQGPYEQYF. CDR3 nucleotide sequence: TGTGCCAGCAGCTATCCTCGACAGGGTCCATACGAGCAGTACTTC.

The V gene is TRBV7-8, the J gene TRBJ2-3; D remains ambiguous. CDR1 and CDR2 (germline): SGHVS, FQNEAQ. CDR3 size: 12 residues. Trimming removed 5 bases at V and 2 bases at J, with 5 bases between. This CDR3 is CASSPNTDTQYF. The CDR3 region has the DNA TGTGCCAGCAGCCCCAACACAGATACGCAGTATTTT.

V gene TRBV15 combines with J gene TRBJ1-6; D is ambiguous. Looked up from germline, CDR1 is LNHNV and CDR2 is YYDKDF (reference sequence). CDR3 length equals 13 residues. The V gene lost 0 bases and the J gene lost 9 bases, with 6 bases spanning the gap. Here the CDR3 DNA reads TGTGCCACCAGCAGAGAGGCATTTTCACCCCTCCACTTT. This encodes CATSREAFSPLHF. Full variable domain (rest looked up from reference TRBV15 and TRBJ1-6): DAMVIQNPRYQVTQFGKPVTLSCSQTLNHNVMYWYQQKSSQAPKLLFHYYDKDFNNEADTPDNFQSRRPNTSFCFLDIRSPGLGDTAMYLCATSREAFSPLHFGNGTRLTVT.